The T cell receptor beta chain described here comes from a study of blood T cells in healthy people across ages. General observations from the study: Diversity estimates from one million T cells were considered underestimates.

Worth noting for this clonotype: The antigen remains undetermined.

Donors ranged from about 6 to 90 years old and were healthy Caucasians in Russia. Drawn from each donor were 7.5 to 10 milliliters of peripheral blood. Through a sample-barcoded 5' primer and a J-beta primer mix, a second PCR was run for roughly 6 to 11 cycles. TCRdb redid the calling of the 5' RACE reads with MiXCR, one entry per CDR3 protein. The sample yields about 1.7 million distinct CDR3 sequences, roughly 27% seen once. The receptor was isolated from a woman in her twenties or thirties in good health. The sequenced material came from blood.

This chain's CDR3 is CASSFGGGDGELFF. The CDR3 DNA reads as TGCGCCAGCAGCTTTGGCGGGGGAGACGGGGAGCTGTTTTTT. This chain joins TRBV5-1 and TRBJ2-2; 7 nucleotides align to TRBD2. The CDR3 contains 14 residues. Trimming at V came to 2 bases and at J to 7 bases, leaving 5 bases not matched to a gene. The germline V gene has CDR1 SGHRS and CDR2 YFSETQ.